This T cell receptor (beta chain) derives from a study of naive and memory T cell subsets. Findings and caveats of the study: Especially in CD8 cells, naive repertoires contained a few larger clonotypes, possibly CD45RA-re-expressing memory cells.

An equimolar mix of two oligonucleotides served as the beta constant-region primer for TRBC1 and TRBC2. The ligated cDNA underwent four PCR rounds using SP2 and nested alpha and beta constant-region primers. TCRdb recomputed calls from the UMI-ligation and nested PCR reads with MiXCR, one row per CDR3 protein. This sample carries fewer than 150,000 distinct CDR3 sequences, about 20% of them seen once, and the ten largest clones take approximately 0.58%. With regard to this clonotype: The target antigen is unknown.

The CDR3 is 13 residues long. Germline V lookup: CDR1 LGHDT, CDR2 YNNKEL (reference sequence). Trimming took 2 bases from V and 2 from J, leaving 4 bases between them. The sequence was obtained from a human donor in good health. This chain connects TRBV3-1 to TRBJ2-1; D unclear. The material sequenced was naive CD8+ T cells from blood. In DNA form, the CDR3 reads TGTGCCAGCAGCCAAAGTACCTACAATGAGCAGTTCTTC. As protein: CASSQSTYNEQFF.